The 21 T cell receptor beta chains in this list originate from one sample, sequenced in a study of shared clonotypes between healthy human individuals. Sequencing was performed with immunoSEQ multiplex PCR; in TCRdb, only in-frame clones are kept and a portion is missing. The repertoire holds about 1 million clones, with approximately 78% as singletons. Material: memory CD4+ T cells from PBMCs. Subset given: CD45RA-negative fraction. These receptors were collected from a man between 18 and 35 years old in good health. Some clones in this sample may be carry-over from other donors' samples.

The chain carries TRBV7-2 and TRBJ2-1; tentative D call: TRBD2 (6 bases). This CDR3 spans 14 amino acids. The V end was cut by 5 bases, the J end by 8 bases, with 16 bases between. Germline lookup yields CDR1 SGHTA and CDR2 FQGNSA. The CDR3 loop is CASSMGLPSDEQFF. The DNA for the CDR3 is TGTGCCAGCAGCATGGGACTTCCCTCGGATGAGCAGTTCTTC.

The CDR3 protein is CASTLAGDTTQYF. Here the CDR3 DNA reads TGCGCCAGCACCCTAGCGGGAGACACGACCCAGTACTTC. V gene TRBV10-2 combines with J gene TRBJ2-5; 10 bases are shared with TRBD2. The CDR3 runs 13 residues. Germline CDR1 reads WSHSY; CDR2 reads SAAADI. Trimming took 7 bases from V and 7 from J; bases not matched to a gene: 6.

The rearrangement links TRBV5-1 to TRBJ2-3; 7 bases fit TRBD1. The CDR3 consists of 15 residues. V was clipped by 4 bases and J by 4 bases; unmatched bases: 9. Germline assignment: CDR1 SGHRS and CDR2 YFSETQ. CDR3 DNA: TGCGCCAGCAGCGATCGACAGGGTCGAGCAGATACGCAGTATTTT. This sequence encodes CASSDRQGRADTQYF.

As regards this clone: A much larger clone lies a single base off, so this may be a read error. This chain links TRBV6-6 with TRBJ1-3; D not resolved. Germline CDR1 and CDR2: MNHNY and SVGAGI (reference sequence). Trimming cost V 5 bases and J 1 base, with 3 bases left between them. The CDR3 length is 12 residues. The CDR3 DNA is TGTGCCAGCAGTGAGTCTGGAAACACCATATATTTT. Translation: CASSESGNTIYF.

This clone appeared a single time. The chain joins TRBV13 to TRBJ2-5; 8 nucleotides line up with TRBD2. V lost 4 bases, J lost 5 bases, and 6 bases stayed unmatched. The CDR3 contains 14 residues. Germline V lookup: CDR1 PRHDT, CDR2 FYEKMQ (reference sequence). The CDR3 loop is CASSSGTSGETQYF. The CDR3 DNA reads TGTGCCAGCAGCTCCGGGACTAGTGGGGAGACCCAGTACTTC. Drawing the rest from reference TRBV13 and TRBJ2-5, the complete variable domain is AAGVIQSPRHLIKEKRETATLKCYPIPRHDTVYWYQQGPGQDPQFLISFYEKMQSDKGSIPDRFSAQQFSDYHSELNMSSLELGDSALYFCASSSGTSGETQYFGPGTRLLVL.

The CDR3 coding sequence is TGCGCCAGCAGCGGGGCGACTAGCGGGAGGGCCGGTGAGCAGTTCTTC. Residues: CASSGATSGRAGEQFF. V is TRBV5-1 and J is TRBJ2-1; 14 nucleotides line up with TRBD2. The CDR3 covers 16 residues. Germline V gives CDR1 SGHRS, CDR2 YFSETQ. V gave up 4 bases and J gave up 9 bases; unmatched junction bases: 9.

As regards this clone: Given a much more abundant clone one base away, this may be a read error. The chain links TRBV2 to TRBJ2-7; 10 bases are shared with TRBD2. CDR1 and CDR2 (germline): SNHLY, FYNNEI. The junction had 4 bases not matched to a gene; V was cut back by 6 bases and J by 2 bases. The CDR3 has 14 amino acids. CDR3 sequence reads: CASRRTSGTYEQYF. For the CDR3, the DNA is TGTGCCAGCAGAAGGACTAGCGGAACCTACGAGCAGTACTTC.

The chain links TRBV15 to TRBJ1-4; D ambiguous. The CDR3 is made up of 12 amino acids. Trimming shortened V by 0 bases and J by 11 bases, and 7 bases separated the two germline ends. In germline, CDR1 is LNHNV, CDR2 YYDKDF (reference sequence). In nucleotides, the CDR3 is TGTGCCACCAGCAGAGATGACCCCAAACTGTTTTTT. Protein: CATSRDDPKLFF.

This clone was observed a few times. Additional DNA sequences in this sample encode the identical CDR3. The rearrangement links TRBV15 to TRBJ2-3; D not resolved. V lost 0 bases and J lost 6, with 7 bases in between. The CDR3 length is 13 residues. CDR1 is LNHNV and CDR2 is YYDKDF in the germline V gene (reference sequence). CDR3 nucleotide sequence: TGTGCCACCAGCAGAGATCCTGGGGATACGCAGTATTTT. Translation gives CATSRDPGDTQYF.

In its sample, this clone was seen a few times. In the same sample, other DNA sequences code for this CDR3. The chain joins TRBV20-1 to TRBJ1-2; no reliable D call. The CDR3 runs to 11 residues. Germline V gene sequence: CDR1 DFQATT, CDR2 SNEGSKA (reference sequence). The ends were cut back, 3 bases at V and 5 bases at J, with 7 bases in the middle. The CDR3 DNA reads as TGCAGTGCTAGGGCAGATTATGGCTACACCTTC. Its translation is CSARADYGYTF.

The gene calls are TRBV6-1 and TRBJ2-7; tentatively, D is TRBD1 or TRBD2 (5 bases each). The V and J ends lost 7 bases and 0 bases respectively, with 7 bases between them. The CDR3 is made up of 12 amino acids. Germline CDR1 is MNHNS and CDR2 is SASEGT. The CDR3 coding sequence is TGTGCCAGCAAGGGGAGCTCCTACGAGCAGTACTTC. Translating gives CASKGSSYEQYF.

This clone has just one count. The V call is TRBV28, the J call TRBJ2-1, with 10 bases lining up with TRBD2. Germline CDR1 is MDHEN and CDR2 is SYDVKM. V shed 4 bases, J shed 7 bases, and the junction held 7 bases outside the gene matches. The CDR3 has 15 amino acids. The CDR3 DNA sequence: TGTGCCAGCAGTTCCCCGGGACTAGCGCTGAATGAGCAGTTCTTC. This sequence encodes CASSSPGLALNEQFF.

V usage is TRBV10-3 and J usage is TRBJ2-7; a possible D gene is TRBD2 (5 bases). V lost 6 bases to trimming and J lost 2 bases, with 17 bases between them. The V gene's germline CDR1 is ENHRY and CDR2 SYGVKD. The CDR3 sequence is 15 residues long. The CDR3 here is CAIRGHQRTPYEQYF. In nucleotides, the CDR3 is TGTGCCATCAGAGGCCATCAGCGGACTCCCTACGAGCAGTACTTC.

Comments on this clone: Additional DNA sequences in this sample encode the identical CDR3. The V and J genes are TRBV5-1 and TRBJ2-7, with 7 nucleotides matching TRBD1. This CDR3 comprises 14 residues. After removal of 0 bases from V and 3 bases from J, the junction contained 3 bases not matched to a gene. Germline V CDR1 and CDR2: SGHRS, YFSETQ. The CDR3: CASSLVGTDYEQYF. As DNA, the CDR3 is TGCGCCAGCAGCTTGGTCGGGACAGACTACGAGCAGTACTTC.

The chain couples TRBV2 to TRBJ1-4; a possible D gene is TRBD1 (6 bases). The V end was cut by 6 bases, the J end by 1 base, with 9 bases between. Germline V gene lookup returns CDR1 SNHLY and CDR2 FYNNEI. The CDR3 loop spans 14 amino acids. In DNA form, the CDR3 reads TGTGCCAGCAGAGGACAGTTAACTAATGAAAAACTGTTTTTT. It is translated as CASRGQLTNEKLFF.

The genes are TRBV5-4 and TRBJ2-5, with D perhaps TRBD2 (6 bases). Per germline, CDR1 SGHNT and CDR2 YYREEE (reference sequence). The V end lost 4 bases, the J end lost 2 bases, and 12 bases lay between the germline ends. The CDR3 has 14 residues. The CDR3 nucleotides read TGTGCCAGCAGCGCCGGAGGGCATCAAGAGACCCAGTACTTC. Translation gives CASSAGGHQETQYF.

The sample holds a few counts of this clone. The V gene is TRBV5-1, the J gene TRBJ1-1; a possible D gene is TRBD1 (6 bases). Trimming cost V 0 bases and J 6 bases, with 12 bases left between them. The CDR3 is 14 residues long. The germline CDR1 and CDR2 sequences are SGHRS and YFSETQ. The CDR3 sequence is CASSLGHSGAEAFF. DNA of the CDR3: TGCGCCAGCAGCTTGGGACACTCAGGGGCTGAAGCTTTCTTT.

Comment on this clone: This likely stems from a read error, as it lies one base from a far larger clone. This sequence joins TRBV28 and TRBJ2-7; 7 nucleotides match TRBD1. This CDR3 region has 15 residues. The trim removed 5 bases at V and 2 bases at J, leaving 9 bases unmatched. Germline V gene data show CDR1 as MDHEN and CDR2 as SYDVKM. The CDR3 region has the DNA TGTGCCAGCAGTCCCCCGGGGACAGTCCCCTACGAGCAGTACTTC. Its protein product is CASSPPGTVPYEQYF.

This chain joins TRBV7-2 and TRBJ1-1; D call uncertain. This CDR3 is built from 12 residues. CDR1 and CDR2 (germline): SGHTA, FQGNSA. V lost 4 bases to trimming and J lost 6 bases, with 9 bases between them. The CDR3 reads CASSSNGAEAFF. For the CDR3, the DNA is TGTGCCAGCAGCTCCAACGGGGCTGAAGCTTTCTTT.

The genes are TRBV7-2 and TRBJ2-7; unclear D gene. With 2 bases removed from V and 2 bases from J, the gap between germline ends came to 10 bases. The CDR3 has 14 residues. Germline V gene sequence: CDR1 SGHTA, CDR2 FQGNSA. CDR3 sequence reads: CASSLTVVPYEQYF. The CDR3 region has the DNA TGTGCCAGCAGCTTAACTGTCGTACCCTACGAGCAGTACTTC.

This chain connects TRBV6-6 to TRBJ2-7; D may be TRBD1 (6 bases). Trimming left V 0 bases short and J 6 bases short, with 12 bases between. The length of the CDR3 is 14 residues. Per the germline V gene, CDR1 is MNHNY and CDR2 is SVGAGI (reference sequence). CDR3 region: CASSYSRTVIEQYF. In DNA form, the CDR3 reads TGTGCCAGCAGTTACTCGCGGACAGTTATCGAGCAGTACTTC.